This entry features one T cell receptor (beta chain) sequence. What it binds is unknown. TCRdb reanalyzed the 5' RACE reads, giving one entry per CDR3 protein sequence and no DNA. The listing contains 400,000 to 550,000 distinct CDR3 sequences. The data stem from a study of T cells expressing NK-cell markers. Findings and caveats of the study: Expanded NKG2C+ T cell clones had unclear HCMV specificity. Once again these clonotypes came out on top in the CD3+CD56-NKG2C+ fraction of several donors.

The source material was blood T cells: a sorted CD56 or NKG2C T cell subset, CD4+ or CD8+ T cells, or bulk PBMC T cells (not recorded which). The source is a woman aged 18-70 years in good health.

CDR3 in amino acids: CSVLSAYGYTF. This rearrangement joins TRBV29-1 to TRBJ1-2. The length of the CDR3 is 11 residues. Germline V gene sequence: CDR1 SQVTM, CDR2 ANQGSEA.